The 2 T cell receptor beta chains listed next were all sequenced from one sample in a study of vaccination and CD4 T cells after COVID-19. Cultured CD4+ T cells had their DNA profiled by the Oncomine TCR Beta short-read assay. TCRdb re-analysed the PCR reads in MiXCR, keeping a single row per CDR3 protein. The repertoire consists of approximately 15,000 distinct CDR3 sequences, with approximately 63% occurring once and the leading ten covering approximately 12%. The treatment is: roughly ten-day PBMC culture with coronavirus spike peptide pools or control peptides (ViraFEST assay). No cognate antigen is known for these TCRs. Sequencing was performed on CD4+ T cells from blood, cultured in vitro. These receptors came from a human donor who had recovered from COVID-19.

V is TRBV19 and J is TRBJ1-5, with 7 bases aligning to TRBD1. Losses at the gene ends were 0 bases for V and 2 bases for J; bases not matched to a gene: 4. CDR3 length: 16 residues. The V gene's germline CDR1 is LNHDA and CDR2 SQIVND (reference sequence). In nucleotides, the CDR3 is TGTGCCAGTAGTATAGAAACAGGGGCTGGCAATCAGCCCCAGCATTTT. Protein: CASSIETGAGNQPQHF.

The chain carries TRBV27 and TRBJ1-2; tentatively, D is TRBD1 (5 bases). The CDR3 consists of 13 residues. V lost 4 bases and J 8 bases, leaving 14 bases between the germline ends. CDR1 is MNHEY and CDR2 is SMNVEV in the germline V gene (reference sequence). CDR3: CASSWDARGGYTF. The CDR3 coding sequence is TGTGCCAGCAGTTGGGACGCCCGAGGGGGCTACACCTTC.